Presented here are 26 T cell receptor beta chains from one specimen sequenced in a study of cytomegalovirus exposure and HLA in healthy donors. Method: immunoSEQ multiplex PCR; TCRdb's copy keeps in-frame clones and lacks some. The table shows hundreds of thousands of clones, with roughly 89% occurring only once. Sequenced: PBMCs. The receptor source for this set is a man aged 18-30 years in good health and CMV-seronegative.

The rearrangement joins TRBV28 to TRBJ1-6; 8 bases align to TRBD1. Germline V gene lookup returns CDR1 MDHEN and CDR2 SYDVKM. Trimming removed 5 bases from V and 9 bases from J; junction bases left unmatched: 6. There are 14 residues in the CDR3. The CDR3 spells CASSQGALTSPLHF. The CDR3 nucleotides are TGTGCCAGCAGTCAGGGGGCCTTGACTTCACCCCTCCACTTT.

V usage is TRBV10-3 and J usage is TRBJ2-3; 11 bases fit TRBD2. Trimming at V came to 2 bases and at J to 6 bases, leaving 7 bases not matched to a gene. CDR3 length equals 16 residues. CDR1 is ENHRY and CDR2 is SYGVKD in the germline V gene. In DNA form, the CDR3 reads TGTGCCATCAGTGAGCTAGCGGGAGGAGATCGGGATACGCAGTATTTT. It translates to CAISELAGGDRDTQYF.

This chain uses TRBV9 with TRBJ2-2; TRBD2 agrees at 8 bases. The germline gives CDR1 SGDLS, CDR2 YYNGEE. The ends lost 4 bases at V and 4 bases at J; junction bases unmatched: 15. The CDR3 is made up of 18 amino acids. The CDR3 nucleotides read TGTGCCAGCAGCCCCCGAGGGGCGGGGGGTTTAAGCACCGGGGAGCTGTTTTTT. Translation gives CASSPRGAGGLSTGELFF.

The genes are TRBV29-1 and TRBJ2-2; 7 bases are shared with TRBD1. J lost 0 bases, V lost 7 bases, and 5 bases had no gene match. CDR3 length: 14 amino acids. Germline V gene lookup returns CDR1 SQVTM and CDR2 ANQGSEA. DNA for the CDR3: TGCAGCGGTATGCAGGGGGCGAACACCGGGGAGCTGTTTTTT. This gives the protein CSGMQGANTGELFF.

V is TRBV28 and J is TRBJ2-7; D is unresolved. The CDR3 is made up of 12 amino acids. V lost 3 bases, J lost 8 bases, and 11 bases lay in between. Germline loops: CDR1 MDHEN, CDR2 SYDVKM. CDR3 DNA: TGTGCCAGCAGTTTGCCGAGAGGCCAGCAGTACTTC. Protein: CASSLPRGQQYF. Supplemented by reference TRBV28 and TRBJ2-7, the full variable domain reads DVKVTQSSRYLVKRTGEKVFLECVQDMDHENMFWYRQDPGLGLRLIYFSYDVKMKEKGDIPEGYSVSREKKERFSLILESASTNQTSMYLCASSLPRGQQYFGPGTRLTVT.

The chain couples TRBV27 to TRBJ1-3; 8 bases agree with TRBD1. The trim removed 3 bases at V and 7 bases at J, leaving 2 bases unmatched. The CDR3 length is 13 residues. From germline, CDR1 is MNHEY and CDR2 SMNVEV (reference sequence). CDR3 protein: CASSFDRGNTIYF. Written as DNA, the CDR3 is TGTGCCAGCAGTTTCGACAGGGGTAACACCATATATTTT.

V usage is TRBV4-2 and J usage is TRBJ2-5, with TRBD1 as a possible D gene (5 bases). V gave up 4 bases and J gave up 3 bases, with 15 bases separating them. The CDR3 covers 15 residues. CDR1 is LGHNA, CDR2 YNFKEQ, per germline. The CDR3 loop reads CASSREGAVEETQYF. The CDR3 coding sequence is TGTGCCAGCAGCCGAGAAGGGGCGGTGGAAGAGACCCAGTACTTC.

This sequence joins TRBV7-3 and TRBJ1-6; possibly TRBD1 for D (5 bases). The CDR3 spans 15 residues. CDR1 is SGHTA, CDR2 FQGTGA, per germline. V lost 1 base to trimming and J lost 8 bases, with 12 bases between them. The CDR3: CASSLNRGGDSPLHF. DNA of the CDR3: TGTGCCAGCAGCTTAAATCGGGGAGGGGATTCACCCCTCCACTTT.

The chain recombines TRBV6-5 with TRBJ1-2, with D unresolved. Germline CDR1 MNHEY, CDR2 SVGAGI. The V end was cut by 5 bases, the J end by 2 bases, with 12 bases between. The CDR3 sequence is 14 residues long. The CDR3 nucleotides read TGTGCCAGCAGTCTGTCCGGGGTAAACTATGGCTACACCTTC. Protein: CASSLSGVNYGYTF.

The chain couples TRBV19 to TRBJ2-2, with D possibly matching TRBD1 (6 bases). Germline V gene data show CDR1 as LNHDA and CDR2 as SQIVND (reference sequence). This CDR3 has 13 residues. The V gene lost 2 bases and the J gene lost 6 bases, with 7 bases spanning the gap. CDR3 in DNA: TGTGCCAGTAGTATATCAGGGGCCGGGGAGCTGTTTTTT. It encodes CASSISGAGELFF.

The genes are TRBV2 and TRBJ1-2, with no clear D. Trimming took off 6 bases at V and 4 bases at J, with 3 bases between the two ends. Germline V gives CDR1 SNHLY, CDR2 FYNNEI. The CDR3 totals 10 residues. CDR3 coding DNA: TGTGCCAGCAGCTCCTATGGCTACACCTTC. Residues: CASSSYGYTF.

J is TRBJ1-1 and V is TRBV5-1; D gene ambiguous. The CDR3 extends over 15 amino acids. CDR1 and CDR2 from the germline V gene are SGHRS and YFSETQ. V shed 0 bases and J shed 1 base, with 10 bases lying between them. Here the CDR3 reads CASSLDPYTNTEAFF. In DNA, the CDR3 is TGCGCCAGCAGCTTGGACCCGTACACGAACACTGAAGCTTTCTTT.

The rearrangement links TRBV5-1 to TRBJ2-7, with D perhaps TRBD1 (5 bases). CDR1 is SGHRS, CDR2 YFSETQ, per germline. V was clipped by 2 bases and J by 4 bases, with 16 bases between them. This CDR3 has 15 amino acids. This CDR3 is CASSFPDSADYEQYF. The CDR3 DNA reads as TGCGCCAGCAGCTTTCCCGACAGTGCTGATTACGAGCAGTACTTC.

The V gene is TRBV5-8, the J gene TRBJ2-7; D possibly corresponds to TRBD2 (5 bases). Deletions cut 4 bases from V and 1 base from J, with 12 bases between. CDR1 and CDR2 (germline): SGHTS, YDEGEE. This CDR3 contains 14 residues. The CDR3 nucleotides read TGTGCCAGCAGCGCGGAAACTAGGTCCTACGAGCAGTACTTC. Translated, it gives CASSAETRSYEQYF.

The rearrangement uses TRBV28 and TRBJ1-3, with unresolved D. From germline, CDR1 is MDHEN and CDR2 SYDVKM. Deletions cut 5 bases from V and 0 bases from J, with 8 bases between. This CDR3 has 14 residues. CDR3 in amino acids: CASSPPYSGNTIYF. CDR3 nucleotides: TGTGCCAGCAGTCCCCCGTACTCTGGAAACACCATATATTTT.

This clone was recorded once. This chain links TRBV7-8 with TRBJ2-7; TRBD1 matches 11 bases. Germline trimming cut 6 bases from V and 2 bases from J; bases unmatched to any gene: 6. The CDR3 is 15 residues long. Germline CDR1 and CDR2: SGHVS and FQNEAQ. CDR3 in amino acids: CASSSRDRGAYEQYF. CDR3 DNA: TGTGCCAGCAGTTCCCGGGACAGGGGGGCCTACGAGCAGTACTTC. The whole variable domain, filled in from reference TRBV7-8 and TRBJ2-7, reads GAGVSQSPRYKVAKRGQDVALRCDPISGHVSLFWYQQALGQGPEFLTYFQNEAQLDKSGLPSDRFFAERPEGSVSTLKIQRTQQEDSAVYLCASSSRDRGAYEQYFGPGTRLTVT.

This chain connects TRBV18 to TRBJ2-2, with a tentative D call TRBD1 (5 bases). Germline values: CDR1 KGHSH, CDR2 LQKENI. Deletions cut 3 bases from V and 5 bases from J, with 16 bases between. The CDR3 extends over 16 amino acids. In nucleotides, the CDR3 is TGTGCCAGCTCACCCATCGAAGGGGATCGAACCGGGGAGCTGTTTTTT. Translated, it gives CASSPIEGDRTGELFF.

The rearrangement uses TRBV7-9 and TRBJ1-6; D not resolved. CDR3 length: 15 residues. The germline V gene has CDR1 SEHNR and CDR2 FQNEAQ (reference sequence). Trimming stripped 1 base from V and 10 bases from J, with 14 bases between. DNA for the CDR3: TGTGCCAGCAGCTTAGAGCGGGTCGGTGGGTCACCCCTCCACTTT. This encodes CASSLERVGGSPLHF.

V gene TRBV30 combines with J gene TRBJ2-1, with unresolved D. Germline V gene lookup returns CDR1 GTSNPN and CDR2 SVGIG (reference sequence). The CDR3 runs to 12 residues. Deletions cut 0 bases from V and 3 bases from J, with 3 bases between. The CDR3 spells CAWSVIYNEQFF. The CDR3 coding sequence is TGTGCCTGGAGTGTTATCTACAATGAGCAGTTCTTC.

V usage is TRBV5-1 and J usage is TRBJ1-1, with D perhaps TRBD1 (5 bases). The CDR3 consists of 15 residues. Germline V gene sequence: CDR1 SGHRS, CDR2 YFSETQ. V was cut by 1 base and J by 0 bases, with 10 bases left in between. The DNA for the CDR3 is TGCGCCAGCAGCTTGCAGGGAATTATGAACACTGAAGCTTTCTTT. Its protein is CASSLQGIMNTEAFF.

The chain has TRBV25-1 and TRBJ2-2; the match to TRBD1 covers 9 bases. The CDR3 is 18 amino acids. CDR1 MGHDK and CDR2 SYGVNS come from the germline V gene. Germline trimming cut 0 bases from V and 3 bases from J; bases unmatched to any gene: 8. This CDR3 reads CASSEYVAGQGDTGELFF. CDR3 bases: TGTGCCAGCAGTGAATACGTCGCGGGACAGGGAGACACCGGGGAGCTGTTTTTT.

The CDR3 bases are TGTGCCAGCAGCCCGGGACAGCCCGCCTCTGGAAACACCATATATTTT. The encoded protein is CASSPGQPASGNTIYF. The chain has TRBV9 and TRBJ1-3; TRBD1 matches at 7 bases. V was clipped by 4 bases and J by 0 bases; unmatched bases: 7. This CDR3 has 16 amino acids. CDR1 is SGDLS and CDR2 is YYNGEE in the germline V gene. The entire variable domain, with the rest obtained from reference TRBV9 and TRBJ1-3, is as follows: DSGVTQTPKHLITATGQRVTLRCSPRSGDLSVYWYQQSLDQGLQFLIQYYNGEERAKGNILERFSAQQFPDLHSELNLSSLELGDSALYFCASSPGQPASGNTIYFGEGSWLTVV.

The J gene is TRBJ1-5, the V gene TRBV2; D is perhaps TRBD1 (5 bases). Trimming stripped 8 bases from V and 0 bases from J, with 14 bases between. The CDR3 sequence is 15 residues long. Germline loops: CDR1 SNHLY, CDR2 FYNNEI. The CDR3 region is CASGAQGISNQPQHF. CDR3 nucleotide sequence: TGTGCCAGCGGCGCCCAGGGAATTAGCAATCAGCCCCAGCATTTT.

J is TRBJ2-7 and V is TRBV28, with 10 bases that match TRBD1. The CDR3 contains 14 residues. Germline V gene lookup returns CDR1 MDHEN and CDR2 SYDVKM. J was trimmed by 5 bases and V by 8 bases; bases with no gene match: 9. CDR3 sequence: CASRPTGGYNEQYF. In DNA, the CDR3 is TGTGCCAGCCGACCGACAGGGGGCTATAACGAGCAGTACTTC.

V usage is TRBV30 and J usage is TRBJ1-6; D uncertain. The CDR3 covers 14 residues. Trimming removed 2 bases from V and 13 bases from J, with 18 bases in between. In germline, CDR1 is GTSNPN, CDR2 SVGIG (reference sequence). CDR3 nucleotide sequence: TGTGCCTGGAGTCCCGGCGGAGGGTATGGGCCCCTCCACTTT. This gives the protein CAWSPGGGYGPLHF.

The chain joins TRBV28 to TRBJ1-4; possibly TRBD1 for D (5 bases). Germline V gives CDR1 MDHEN, CDR2 SYDVKM. V lost 2 bases and J lost 10, with 17 bases in between. This CDR3 region has 15 residues. The CDR3, as DNA: TGTGCCAGCAGTTTAATACGGCAGGGATCAGGAAAACTGTTTTTT. Encoded protein: CASSLIRQGSGKLFF.